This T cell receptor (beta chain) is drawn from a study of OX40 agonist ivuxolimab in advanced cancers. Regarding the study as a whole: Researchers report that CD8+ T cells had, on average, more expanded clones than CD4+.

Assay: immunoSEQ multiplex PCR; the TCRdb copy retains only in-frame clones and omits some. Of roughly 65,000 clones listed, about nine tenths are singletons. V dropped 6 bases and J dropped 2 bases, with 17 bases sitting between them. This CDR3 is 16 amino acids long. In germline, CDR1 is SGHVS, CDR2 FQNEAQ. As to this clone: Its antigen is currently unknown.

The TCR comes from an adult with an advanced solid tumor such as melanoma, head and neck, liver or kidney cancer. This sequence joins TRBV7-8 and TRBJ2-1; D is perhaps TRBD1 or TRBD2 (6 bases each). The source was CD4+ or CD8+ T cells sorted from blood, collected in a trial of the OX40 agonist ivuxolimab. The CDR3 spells CASRQTGRTPYNEQFF. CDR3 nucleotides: TGTGCCAGCAGACAAACAGGGAGGACTCCCTACAATGAGCAGTTCTTC.